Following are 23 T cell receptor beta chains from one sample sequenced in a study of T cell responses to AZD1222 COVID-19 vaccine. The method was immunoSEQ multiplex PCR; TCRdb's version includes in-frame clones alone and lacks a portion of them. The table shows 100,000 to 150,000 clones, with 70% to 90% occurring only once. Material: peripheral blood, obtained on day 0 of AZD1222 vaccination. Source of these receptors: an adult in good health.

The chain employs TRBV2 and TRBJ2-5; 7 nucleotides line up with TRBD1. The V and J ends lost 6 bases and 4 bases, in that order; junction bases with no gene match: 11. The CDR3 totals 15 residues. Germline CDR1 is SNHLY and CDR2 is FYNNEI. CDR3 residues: CASSRRQGAIETQYF. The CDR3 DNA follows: TGTGCCAGCAGCCGACGACAGGGCGCTATAGAGACCCAGTACTTC.

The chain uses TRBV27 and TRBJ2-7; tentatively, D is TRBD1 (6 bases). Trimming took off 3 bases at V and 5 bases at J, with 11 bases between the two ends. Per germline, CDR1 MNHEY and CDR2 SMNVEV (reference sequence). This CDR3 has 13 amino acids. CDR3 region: CASSFLQGNEQYF. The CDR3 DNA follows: TGTGCCAGCAGTTTTCTTCAGGGGAACGAGCAGTACTTC.

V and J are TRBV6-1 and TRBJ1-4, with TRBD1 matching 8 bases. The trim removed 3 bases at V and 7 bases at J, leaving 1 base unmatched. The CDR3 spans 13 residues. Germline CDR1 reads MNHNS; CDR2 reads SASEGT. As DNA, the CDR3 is TGTGCCAGCAGTGACAGGGGGCGTGAAAAACTGTTTTTT. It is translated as CASSDRGREKLFF.

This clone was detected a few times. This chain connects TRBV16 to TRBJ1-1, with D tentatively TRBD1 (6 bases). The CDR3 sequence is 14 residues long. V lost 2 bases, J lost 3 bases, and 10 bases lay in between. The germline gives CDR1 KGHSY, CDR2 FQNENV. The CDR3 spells CASSQGYRDTEAFF. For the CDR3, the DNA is TGTGCCAGCAGCCAAGGGTACAGGGACACTGAAGCTTTCTTT. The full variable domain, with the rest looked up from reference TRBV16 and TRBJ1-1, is GEEVAQTPKHLVRGEGQKAKLYCAPIKGHSYVFWYQQVLKNEFKFLISFQNENVFDETGMPKERFSAKCLPNSPCSLEIQATKLEDSAVYFCASSQGYRDTEAFFGQGTRLTVV.

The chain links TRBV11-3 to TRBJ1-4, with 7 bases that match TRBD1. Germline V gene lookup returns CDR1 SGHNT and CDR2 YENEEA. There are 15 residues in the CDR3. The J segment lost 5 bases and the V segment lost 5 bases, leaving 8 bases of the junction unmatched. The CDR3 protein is CASSAQTGKNEKLFF. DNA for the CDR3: TGTGCCAGCAGCGCCCAGACAGGGAAGAATGAAAAACTGTTTTTT. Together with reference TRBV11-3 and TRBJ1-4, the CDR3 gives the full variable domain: EAGVVQSPRYKIIEKKQPVAFWCNPISGHNTLYWYLQNLGQGPELLIRYENEEAVDDSQLPKDRFSAERLKGVDSTLKIQPAELGDSAVYLCASSAQTGKNEKLFFGSGTQLSVL.

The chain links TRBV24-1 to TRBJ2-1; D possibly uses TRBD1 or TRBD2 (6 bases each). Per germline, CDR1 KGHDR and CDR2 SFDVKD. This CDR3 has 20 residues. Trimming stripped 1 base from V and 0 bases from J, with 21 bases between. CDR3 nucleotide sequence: TGTGCCACCAGTGATTTCGTAGGGACACGGGAGTCCGTCTCCTACAATGAGCAGTTCTTC. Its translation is CATSDFVGTRESVSYNEQFF.

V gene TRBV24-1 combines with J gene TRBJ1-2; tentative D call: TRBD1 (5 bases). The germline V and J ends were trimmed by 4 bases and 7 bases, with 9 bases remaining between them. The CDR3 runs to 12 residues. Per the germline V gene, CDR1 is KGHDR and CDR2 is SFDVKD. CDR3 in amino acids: CATSETGVGYTF. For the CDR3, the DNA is TGTGCCACCAGTGAAACAGGAGTTGGCTACACCTTC.

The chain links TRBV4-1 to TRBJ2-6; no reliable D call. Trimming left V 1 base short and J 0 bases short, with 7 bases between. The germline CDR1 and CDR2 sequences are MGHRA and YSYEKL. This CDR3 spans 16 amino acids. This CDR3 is CASSQGLGSGANVLTF. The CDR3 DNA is TGCGCCAGCAGCCAAGGTTTGGGCTCTGGGGCCAACGTCCTGACTTTC.

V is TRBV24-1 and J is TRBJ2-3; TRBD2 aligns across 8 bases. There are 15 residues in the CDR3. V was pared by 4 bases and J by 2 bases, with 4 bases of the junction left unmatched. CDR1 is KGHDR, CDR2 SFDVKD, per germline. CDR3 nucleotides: TGTGCCACCAGTGAACTAGCGGATTACACAGATACGCAGTATTTT. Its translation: CATSELADYTDTQYF.

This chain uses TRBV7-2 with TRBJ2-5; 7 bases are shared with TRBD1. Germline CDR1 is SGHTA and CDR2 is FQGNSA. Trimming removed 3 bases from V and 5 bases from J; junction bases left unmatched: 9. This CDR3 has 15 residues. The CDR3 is CASSFPTGRGETQYF. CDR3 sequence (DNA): TGTGCCAGCAGCTTCCCGACAGGGAGAGGGGAGACCCAGTACTTC.

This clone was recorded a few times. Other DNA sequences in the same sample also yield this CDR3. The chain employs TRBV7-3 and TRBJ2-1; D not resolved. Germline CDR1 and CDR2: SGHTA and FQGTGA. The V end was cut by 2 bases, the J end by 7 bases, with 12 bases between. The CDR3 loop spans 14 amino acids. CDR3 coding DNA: TGTGCCAGCAGCTTAGGGGTCGCGGATAATGAGCAGTTCTTC. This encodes CASSLGVADNEQFF.

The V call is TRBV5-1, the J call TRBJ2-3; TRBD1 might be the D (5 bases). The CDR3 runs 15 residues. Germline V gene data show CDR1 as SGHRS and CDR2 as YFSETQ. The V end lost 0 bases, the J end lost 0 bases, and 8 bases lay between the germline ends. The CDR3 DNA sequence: TGCGCCAGCAGCTTGGTGGCAGGGAGCACAGATACGCAGTATTTT. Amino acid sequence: CASSLVAGSTDTQYF. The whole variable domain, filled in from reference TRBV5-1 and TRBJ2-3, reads KAGVTQTPRYLIKTRGQQVTLSCSPISGHRSVSWYQQTPGQGLQFLFEYFSETQRNKGNFPGRFSGRQFSNSRSEMNVSTLELGDSALYLCASSLVAGSTDTQYFGPGTRLTVL.

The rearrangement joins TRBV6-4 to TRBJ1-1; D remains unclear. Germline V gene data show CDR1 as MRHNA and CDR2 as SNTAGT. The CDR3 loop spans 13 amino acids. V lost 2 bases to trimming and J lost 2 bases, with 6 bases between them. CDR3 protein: CASSDRSNTEAFF. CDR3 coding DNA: TGTGCCAGCAGTGACAGGAGCAACACTGAAGCTTTCTTT.

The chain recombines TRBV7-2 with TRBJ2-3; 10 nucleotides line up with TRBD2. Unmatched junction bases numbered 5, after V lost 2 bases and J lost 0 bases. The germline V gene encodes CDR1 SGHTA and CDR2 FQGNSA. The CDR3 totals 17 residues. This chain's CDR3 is CASSLRVTSGSTDTQYF. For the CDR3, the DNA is TGTGCCAGCAGCTTAAGGGTGACTAGCGGGAGCACAGATACGCAGTATTTT.

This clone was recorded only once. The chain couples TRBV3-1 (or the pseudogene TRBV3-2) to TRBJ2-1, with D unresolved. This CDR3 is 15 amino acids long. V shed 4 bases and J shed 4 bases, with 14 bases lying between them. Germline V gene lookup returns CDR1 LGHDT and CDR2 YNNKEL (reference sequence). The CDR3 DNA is TGTGCCAGCAGCCGTGGGTTGCAGACTTACAATGAGCAGTTCTTC. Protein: CASSRGLQTYNEQFF.

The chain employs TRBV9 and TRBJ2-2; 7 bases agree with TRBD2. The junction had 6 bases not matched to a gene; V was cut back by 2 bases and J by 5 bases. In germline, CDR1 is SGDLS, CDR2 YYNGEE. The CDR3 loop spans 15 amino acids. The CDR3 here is CASSVSGGNTGELFF. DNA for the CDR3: TGTGCCAGCAGCGTTTCCGGGGGGAATACCGGGGAGCTGTTTTTT.

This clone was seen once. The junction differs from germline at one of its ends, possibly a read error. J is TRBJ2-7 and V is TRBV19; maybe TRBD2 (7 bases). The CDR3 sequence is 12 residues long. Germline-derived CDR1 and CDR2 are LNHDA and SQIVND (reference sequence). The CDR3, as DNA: TGCCGACGGGGGACACGGGAGGACGAGCAGTACTTC. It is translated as CRRGTREDEQYF.

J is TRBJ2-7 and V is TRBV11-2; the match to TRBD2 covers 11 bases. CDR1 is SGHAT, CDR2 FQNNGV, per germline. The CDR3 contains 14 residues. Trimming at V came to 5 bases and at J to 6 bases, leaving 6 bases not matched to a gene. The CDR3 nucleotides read TGTGCCAGCAGCCCCCTAGCGGGGGGCCGCGAGCAGTACTTC. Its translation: CASSPLAGGREQYF.

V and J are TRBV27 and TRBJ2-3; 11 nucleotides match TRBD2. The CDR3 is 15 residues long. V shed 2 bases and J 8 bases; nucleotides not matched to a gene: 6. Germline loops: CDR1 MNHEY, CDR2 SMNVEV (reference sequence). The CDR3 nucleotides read TGTGCCAGCAGTTTAATATTAGCGGGGGGGGTTACGCAGTATTTT. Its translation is CASSLILAGGVTQYF.

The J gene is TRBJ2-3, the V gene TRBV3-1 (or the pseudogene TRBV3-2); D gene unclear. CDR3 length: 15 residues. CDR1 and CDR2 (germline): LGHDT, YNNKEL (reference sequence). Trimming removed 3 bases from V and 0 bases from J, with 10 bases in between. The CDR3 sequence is CASSHRTTSTDTQYF. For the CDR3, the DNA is TGTGCCAGCAGCCACCGGACCACTAGCACAGATACGCAGTATTTT.

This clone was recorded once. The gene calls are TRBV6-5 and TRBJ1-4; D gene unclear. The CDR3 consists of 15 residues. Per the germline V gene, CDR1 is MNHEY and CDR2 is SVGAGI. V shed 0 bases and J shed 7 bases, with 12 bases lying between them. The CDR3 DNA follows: TGTGCCAGCAGTTACTCGATGGCGGGAGGTGAAAAACTGTTTTTT. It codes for CASSYSMAGGEKLFF.

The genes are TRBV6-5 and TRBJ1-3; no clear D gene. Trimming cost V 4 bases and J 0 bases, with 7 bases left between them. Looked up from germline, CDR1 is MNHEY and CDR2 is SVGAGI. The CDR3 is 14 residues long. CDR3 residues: CASSWGTSGNTIYF. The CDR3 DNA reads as TGTGCCAGCAGTTGGGGTACCTCTGGAAACACCATATATTTT.

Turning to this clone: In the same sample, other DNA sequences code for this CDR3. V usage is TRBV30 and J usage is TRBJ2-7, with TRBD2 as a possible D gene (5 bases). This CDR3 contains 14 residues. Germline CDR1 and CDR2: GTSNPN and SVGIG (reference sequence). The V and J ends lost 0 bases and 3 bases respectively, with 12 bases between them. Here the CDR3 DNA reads TGTGCCTGGAGTGTAGGAGGAGTGAGCTACGAGCAGTACTTC. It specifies CAWSVGGVSYEQYF. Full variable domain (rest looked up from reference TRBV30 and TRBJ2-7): SQTIHQWPATLVQPVGSPLSLECTVEGTSNPNLYWYRQAAGRGLQLLFYSVGIGQISSEVPQNLSASRPQDRQFILSSKKLLLSDSGFYLCAWSVGGVSYEQYFGPGTRLTVT.